The rows below give T cell receptor beta chains drawn from one sample of a study of cytomegalovirus exposure and HLA in healthy donors. TCRdb's copy holds only in-frame clones and misses some; the assay was immunoSEQ multiplex PCR. The sample has roughly 140,000 clones; around 79% are singletons. The specimen sequenced was PBMCs. The receptors stem from a male donor in good health and CMV-seronegative. Both conserved end residues are part of each CDR3. The D gene is left open where the match is weak. Some rows have no size entry. The others give once, few or many, or a class for an expanded clone.

>NA|TRBJ1-2|TRBV1|NA
TGCACCAGCAGCCAAGAACCTTCTCCCGGGACAGGGCCTTCATATGGCTACACCTTC
CTSSQEPSPGTGPSYGYTF
>once|TRBJ2-1|TRBV4-1|TRBD2
TGCGCCAGCAGCCAATACGAAGGGACTAGCGGCCTCAATGAGCAGTTCTTC
CASSQYEGTSGLNEQFF
>NA|TRBJ1-6|TRBV7-8|NA
TGTGCCAGCAGCTTATTTGCCGACTTGAATTCACCCCTCCACTTT
CASSLFADLNSPLHF
>NA|TRBJ2-5|TRBV11-2|NA
TGTGCCAGCAGCTCCGGGACTTCAGGTCGCGTGGAGACCCAGTACTTC
CASSSGTSGRVETQYF
>NA|TRBJ2-7|TRBV29-1|TRBD2
TGCAGCGTTGATGGCGGGAGCTACTCGGGGGAGCAGTACTTC
CSVDGGSYSGEQYF
>NA|TRBJ1-2|TRBV7-8|NA
TGTGCCAGCAGTGGAGGGGAGAGAGATGGCTACACCTTC
CASSGGERDGYTF
>NA|TRBJ2-3|TRBV19|NA
TGTGCCAGTAGTGTGGGGGGGCGAGTCACAGATACGCAGTATTTT
CASSVGGRVTDTQYF
>NA|TRBJ1-1|TRBV18|NA
TGTGCCAGCTCTCCTGACAGAATGAACACTGAAGCTTTCTTT
CASSPDRMNTEAFF
>NA|TRBJ2-7|TRBV19|TRBD2
TGTGCCAGTAGTATAGCGTTGGGAAGCGGGAAAACCTACGAGCAGTACTTC
CASSIALGSGKTYEQYF
>few|TRBJ2-2|TRBV28|TRBD1
TGTGCCAGCAGTTTATCCTCGGACAGGGGGCACGGGGAGCTGTTTTTT
CASSLSSDRGHGELFF
>NA|TRBJ1-1|TRBV23-1|NA
TGCGCCAGCAGTCAAGCCTCGGACACGCTGAACACTGAAGCTTTCTTT
CASSQASDTLNTEAFF
>NA|TRBJ2-7|TRBV27|TRBD2
TGTGCCAGCAGCATAAGCGGGAGCTCCTACGAGCAGTACTTC
CASSISGSSYEQYF
>NA|TRBJ2-3|TRBV7-9|NA
TGTGCCAGCCTCCGGGGGTTAGCGGCTAGCACAGATACGCAGTATTTT
CASLRGLAASTDTQYF
>NA|TRBJ2-5|TRBV5-5|NA
TGTGCCAGCAGCTTGGCCGAGGGTTTCCGGGAGACCCAGTACTTC
CASSLAEGFRETQYF
>NA|TRBJ2-7|TRBV25-1|NA
TGTGCCAGCAGTAGGGGTTACGAGCAGTACTTC
CASSRGYEQYF
>NA|TRBJ2-1|TRBV9|NA
TGTGCCAGCAGCGTAGAGTGGGGCGGATCCTACAATGAGCAGTTCTTC
CASSVEWGGSYNEQFF
>once|TRBJ1-3|TRBV9|NA
TGTGCCAGCAGCGTAGGTTGGAGTACGAATGGAAACACCATATATTTT
CASSVGWSTNGNTIYF
>NA|TRBJ2-7|TRBV19|NA
TGTGCCAGTAGTATTTCCGCTACAGGGCTCTACGAGCAGTACTTC
CASSISATGLYEQYF
>NA|TRBJ2-1|TRBV11-2|NA
TGTGCCAGCAGCTTAGATGTCCAGGCCCACAATGAGCAGTTCTTC
CASSLDVQAHNEQFF
>NA|TRBJ1-4|TRBV7-9|TRBD1
TGTGCCAGCAGAAAATCCGGGACAGCTAATGAAAAACTGTTTTTT
CASRKSGTANEKLFF
>NA|TRBJ1-2|TRBV14|NA
TGTGCCAGCAGCCAAGATCGGGGAGCCACCTTTTATGGCTACACCTTC
CASSQDRGATFYGYTF
>NA|TRBJ1-2|TRBV7-9|NA
TGTGCCAGCACCTCGTTCTATGGCTACACCTTC
CASTSFYGYTF
>NA|TRBJ1-1|TRBV18|TRBD1
TGTGCCAGCTCGGCCGGGACAGGTAATAGGCACACTGAAGCTTTCTTT
CASSAGTGNRHTEAFF
>NA|TRBJ1-1|TRBV19|NA
TGTGCCAGTAGAGCACCCGGGACAATGAACACTGAAGCTTTCTTT
CASRAPGTMNTEAFF
>NA|TRBJ2-1|TRBV30|NA
TGTGCCTGGAGCCCGAGCTCCTACAATGAGCAGTTCTTC
CAWSPSSYNEQFF
>NA|TRBJ2-7|TRBV7-2|NA
TGTGCCAGCAGATTGGGAGGTAGCGGCTCCTACGAGCAGTACTTC
CASRLGGSGSYEQYF
>NA|TRBJ2-5|TRBV2|TRBD2
TGTGCCAGCAGTGAAGATCTAGCGGGGGACCTCCAAGAGACCCAGTACTTC
CASSEDLAGDLQETQYF
>NA|TRBJ2-7|TRBV4-1|NA
TGCGCCAGCAGCCAAGAAGGCAGGTCGACCTACGAGCAGTACTTC
CASSQEGRSTYEQYF
>NA|TRBJ1-1|TRBV25-1|TRBD1
TGTGCCAGCATCAGGGACAGCTTGAACACTGAAGCTTTCTTT
CASIRDSLNTEAFF
>NA|TRBJ2-1|TRBV7-3|TRBD2
TGTGCCAGCAGCTTTACTAGCGGCTCCTACAATGAGCAGTTCTTC
CASSFTSGSYNEQFF
>NA|TRBJ1-2|TRBV29-1|NA
TGCAGCGTTGAATTCACAGGTCGGAATGGCTACACCTTC
CSVEFTGRNGYTF
>NA|TRBJ1-1|TRBV30|NA
TGTGCCTGGAGTTTGGGGGAGGACACTGAAGCTTTCTTT
CAWSLGEDTEAFF
>NA|TRBJ1-2|TRBV12-5|TRBD1
TGTGCTAGTGGTTTGCCCCTCAAAGGGGGCGGGTATGGCTACACCTTC
CASGLPLKGGGYGYTF
>few|TRBJ1-2|TRBV27|TRBD1
TGTGCCAGCAGGGCGACAGGGGGTGGTGGCTACACCTTC
CASRATGGGGYTF
>once|TRBJ1-6|TRBV9|NA
TGTGCCAGCAGCGTAGAACCTCCGGAGGCTCTGGGGGGTAATAATTCACCCCTCCACTTT
CASSVEPPEALGGNNSPLHF
>NA|TRBJ2-7|TRBV6-1|TRBD1
TGTGCCAGCAGTCCTAGACAGGGGGCGACCTACGAGCAGTACTTC
CASSPRQGATYEQYF
>NA|TRBJ2-7|TRBV30|TRBD1
TGTGCCTGGAGTGTACGTTCTGGACAGGGGGCAGTGCAGTACTTC
CAWSVRSGQGAVQYF
>NA|TRBJ2-1|TRBV7-7|TRBD1
TGTGCCAGCAGCAGGGGACAGCCTATCTACAATGAGCAGTTCTTC
CASSRGQPIYNEQFF
>NA|TRBJ1-6|TRBV19|NA
TGTGCCAGTAGCCCCGGGAGGGGCGAAGGACCCCTCCACTTT
CASSPGRGEGPLHF
>NA|TRBJ2-5|TRBV19|NA
TGTGCCACCCAATCCGGGCAGGGAGAGACCCAGTACTTC
CATQSGQGETQYF
>NA|TRBJ2-3|TRBV30|NA
TGTGCCTGGAGTGCAGGGGATTTAGACACAGATACGCAGTATTTT
CAWSAGDLDTDTQYF